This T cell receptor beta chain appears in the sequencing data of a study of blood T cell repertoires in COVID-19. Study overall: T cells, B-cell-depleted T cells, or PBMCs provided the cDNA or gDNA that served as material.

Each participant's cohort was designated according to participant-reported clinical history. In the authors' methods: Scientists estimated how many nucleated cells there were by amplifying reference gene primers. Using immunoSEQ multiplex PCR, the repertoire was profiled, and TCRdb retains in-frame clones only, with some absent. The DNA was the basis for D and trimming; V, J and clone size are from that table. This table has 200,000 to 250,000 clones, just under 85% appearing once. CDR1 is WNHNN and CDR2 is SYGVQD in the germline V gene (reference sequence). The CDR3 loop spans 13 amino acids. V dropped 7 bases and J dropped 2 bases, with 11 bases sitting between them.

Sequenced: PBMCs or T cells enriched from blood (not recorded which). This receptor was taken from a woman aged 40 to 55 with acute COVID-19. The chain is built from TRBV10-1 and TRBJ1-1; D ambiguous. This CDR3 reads CASTRDLNTEAFF. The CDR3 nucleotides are TGCGCCAGCACTCGGGATCTAAACACTGAAGCTTTCTTT.